The TCR beta chain under discussion was sequenced for a study of blood T cells in healthy people across ages. The length of the CDR3 is 14 residues. The V gene lost 5 bases and the J gene lost 0 bases, with 11 bases spanning the gap. A second roughly 6 to 12 cycle PCR used barcoded and J-beta primers. TCRdb fed the 5' RACE reads into MiXCR, producing one record per CDR3 protein. The sample comprises hundreds of thousands of distinct CDR3 sequences, 25% to 30% of which are singletons, and roughly 17% rests with the top ten. The chain links TRBV12-3 or TRBV12-4 to TRBJ2-7; D gene uncertain. The source material was blood. The sequence was obtained from a woman aged 80 or older in good health. CDR3 DNA: TGTGCCAGCAGTCTAGACCTTACCTCCTACGAGCAGTACTTC. Its protein is CASSLDLTSYEQYF.